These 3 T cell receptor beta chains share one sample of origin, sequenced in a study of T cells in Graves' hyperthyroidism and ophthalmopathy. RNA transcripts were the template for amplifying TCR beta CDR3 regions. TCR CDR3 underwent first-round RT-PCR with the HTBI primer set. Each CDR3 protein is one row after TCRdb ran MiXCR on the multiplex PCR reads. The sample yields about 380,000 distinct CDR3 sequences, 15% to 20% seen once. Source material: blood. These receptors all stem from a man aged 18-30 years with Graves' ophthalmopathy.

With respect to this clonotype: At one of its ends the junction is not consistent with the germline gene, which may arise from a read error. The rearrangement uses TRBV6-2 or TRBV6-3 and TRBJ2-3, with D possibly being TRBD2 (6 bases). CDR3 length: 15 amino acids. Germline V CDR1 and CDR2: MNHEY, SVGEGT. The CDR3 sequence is CASSGGSGGSDTQYF. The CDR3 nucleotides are TGCGCCAGCAGTGGGGGGAGCGGTGGTTCGGATACGCAGTATTTT.

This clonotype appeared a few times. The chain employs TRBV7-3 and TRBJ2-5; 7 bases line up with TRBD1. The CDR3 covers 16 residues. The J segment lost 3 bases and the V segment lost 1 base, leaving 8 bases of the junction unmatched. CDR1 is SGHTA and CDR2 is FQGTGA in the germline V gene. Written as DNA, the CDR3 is TGTGCCAGCAGCTTAAATCGGGACAGAAACAAAGAGACCCAGTACTTC. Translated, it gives CASSLNRDRNKETQYF.

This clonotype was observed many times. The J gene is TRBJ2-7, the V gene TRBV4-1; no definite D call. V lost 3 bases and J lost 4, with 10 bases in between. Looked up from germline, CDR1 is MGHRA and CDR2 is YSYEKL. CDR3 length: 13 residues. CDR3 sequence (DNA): TGCGCCAGCAGCCAGGGTACAAGTTACGAGCAGTACTTC. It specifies CASSQGTSYEQYF.